Given below is one T cell receptor beta chain in context. CDR3 size: 13 residues. Germline assignment: CDR1 DFQATT and CDR2 SNEGSKA (reference sequence). The V gene lost 1 base and the J gene lost 3 bases, with 10 bases spanning the gap. This sample is part of a study of CD8 T cells in Susac syndrome. Reverse transcription of about 0.5 to 1 ug RNA was carried out with random hexamers. TCR beta CDR3 was amplified by immunoSEQ covering 54 Vbeta and 13 Jbeta. MiXCR, applied by TCRdb to the immunoSEQ multiplex PCR reads, yields one record per CDR3 protein. Of 69,000 or so distinct CDR3 sequences listed, 90% to 95% are singletons.

The sequence derives from a human donor with multiple sclerosis. Sequencing was done on a sample of CD8+ T cells from PBMCs. The chain is built from TRBV20-1 and TRBJ2-7; D not certain. CDR3 DNA: TGCAGTGCTAGAGCCACACGAGGCTACGAGCAGTACTTC. As protein: CSARATRGYEQYF.